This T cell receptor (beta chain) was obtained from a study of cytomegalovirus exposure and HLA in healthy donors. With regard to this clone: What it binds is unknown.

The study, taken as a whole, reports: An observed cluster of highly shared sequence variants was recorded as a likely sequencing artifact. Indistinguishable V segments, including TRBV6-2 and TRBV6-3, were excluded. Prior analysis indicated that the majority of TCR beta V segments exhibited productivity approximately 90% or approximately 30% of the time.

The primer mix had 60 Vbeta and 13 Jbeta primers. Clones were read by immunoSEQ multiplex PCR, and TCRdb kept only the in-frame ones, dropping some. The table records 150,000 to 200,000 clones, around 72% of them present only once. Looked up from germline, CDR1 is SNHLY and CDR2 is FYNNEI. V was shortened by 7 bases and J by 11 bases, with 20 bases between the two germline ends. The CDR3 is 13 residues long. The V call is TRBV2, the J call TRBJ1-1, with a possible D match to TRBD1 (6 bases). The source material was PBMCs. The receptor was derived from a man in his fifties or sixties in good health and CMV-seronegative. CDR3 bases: TGTGCCAGCAATGTCGGACAGCCTACTAGTGCTTTCTTT. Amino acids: CASNVGQPTSAFF.